This T cell receptor beta chain originates from a study of shared clonotypes between healthy human individuals. The V gene's germline CDR1 is SEHNR and CDR2 FQNEAQ (reference sequence). V was trimmed by 5 bases and J by 8 bases, leaving 15 bases between them. The CDR3 is 13 amino acids. Across several immunoSEQ plates, the genomic DNA of each subset was split evenly. Some clones are missing from TCRdb's copy, which holds only in-frame ones; the method was immunoSEQ multiplex PCR. The sample shows more than 400,000 clones, approximately 95% of them seen only once. This TCR came from a woman younger than 45 in good health. V and J are TRBV7-9 and TRBJ1-2; D might be TRBD1 (5 bases). The sequencing sample was made of naive CD4+ T cells sorted from blood. The subset was: CD45RA+ positively selected. In DNA, the CDR3 is TGTGCCAGCAGCAACCAGGGCGGCGGCGGCTACACCTTC. Protein product: CASSNQGGGGYTF.